This T cell receptor beta chain appears in the sequencing data of a study of T cells in Graves' hyperthyroidism and ophthalmopathy. Background on the study: Peripheral blood was drawn at first diagnosis, prior to all treatment.

Ten or more counts support this clonotype. The CDR3 regions of TCR beta were amplified from RNA transcripts. When the TCR CDR3 underwent first-round RT-PCR, the HTBI primer set was used. MiXCR was run by TCRdb on the multiplex PCR reads, yielding one entry per CDR3 protein. Of about 480,000 distinct CDR3 sequences listed, 13% to 15% were seen once; the top ten hold less than 20%. This TCR derives from a woman in her late teens or twenties with Graves' hyperthyroidism. The sample was blood.

In DNA, the CDR3 is TGTGCCAGCAGCCACCTTACTACAGATACGCAGTATTTT. Translation: CASSHLTTDTQYF. The chain combines TRBV7-3 with TRBJ2-3; no clear D gene. This CDR3 comprises 13 residues. Trimming took off 5 bases at V and 3 bases at J, with 9 bases between the two ends. CDR1 and CDR2 from the germline V gene are SGHTA and FQGTGA.